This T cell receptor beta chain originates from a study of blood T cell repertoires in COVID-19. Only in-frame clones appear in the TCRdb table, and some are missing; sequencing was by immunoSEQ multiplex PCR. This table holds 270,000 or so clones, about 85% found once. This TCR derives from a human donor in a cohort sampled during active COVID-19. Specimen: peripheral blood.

The CDR3 reads CASSLGLAGYNEQFF. The CDR3 coding sequence is TGTGCCAGCAGTCTCGGACTAGCGGGGTACAATGAGCAGTTCTTC. The chain links TRBV7-6 to TRBJ2-1; TRBD2 aligns across 12 bases. This CDR3 contains 15 residues. Germline V CDR1 and CDR2: SGHVS, FNYEAQ. With 6 bases clipped from V and 4 bases from J, the junction kept 4 bases outside the gene matches.